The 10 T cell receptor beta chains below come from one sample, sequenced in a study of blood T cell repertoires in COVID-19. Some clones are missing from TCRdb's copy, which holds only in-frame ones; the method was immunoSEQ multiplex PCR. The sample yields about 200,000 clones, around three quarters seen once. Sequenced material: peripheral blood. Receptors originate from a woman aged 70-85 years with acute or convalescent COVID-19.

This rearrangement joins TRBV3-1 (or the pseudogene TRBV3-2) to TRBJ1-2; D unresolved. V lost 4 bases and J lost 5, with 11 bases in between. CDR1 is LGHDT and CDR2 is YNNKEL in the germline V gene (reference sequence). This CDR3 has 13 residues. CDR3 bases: TGTGCCAGCAGCCCAAGCCTGGTGTATGGCTACACCTTC. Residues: CASSPSLVYGYTF.

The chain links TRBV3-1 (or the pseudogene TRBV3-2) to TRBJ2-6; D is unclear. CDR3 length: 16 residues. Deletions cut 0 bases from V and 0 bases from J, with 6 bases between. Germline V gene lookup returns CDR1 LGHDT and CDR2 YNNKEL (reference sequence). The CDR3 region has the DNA TGTGCCAGCAGCCAAGATCAGTTCTCTGGGGCCAACGTCCTGACTTTC. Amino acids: CASSQDQFSGANVLTF.

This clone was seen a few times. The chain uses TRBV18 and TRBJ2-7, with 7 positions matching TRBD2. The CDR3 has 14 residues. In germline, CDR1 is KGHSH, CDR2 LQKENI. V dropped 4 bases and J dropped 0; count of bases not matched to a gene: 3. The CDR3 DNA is TGTGCCAGCTCACGGGACTACCCCTCCTACGAGCAGTACTTC. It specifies CASSRDYPSYEQYF.

The CDR3 loop is CAIGQGAITEAFF. CDR3 bases: TGTGCCATCGGACAGGGGGCCATCACTGAAGCTTTCTTT. The chain is built from TRBV2 and TRBJ1-1; TRBD1 matches 11 bases. CDR3 length: 13 residues. The junction had 5 bases not matched to a gene; V was cut back by 10 bases and J by 4 bases. Germline values: CDR1 SNHLY, CDR2 FYNNEI. Full variable domain (rest looked up from reference TRBV2 and TRBJ1-1): EPEVTQTPSHQVTQMGQEVILRCVPISNHLYFYWYRQILGQKVEFLVSFYNNEISEKSEIFDDQFSVERPDGSNFTLKIRSTKLEDSAMYFCAIGQGAITEAFFGQGTRLTVV.

The CDR3 spells CASSQDRGFYEQYF. CDR3 nucleotide sequence: TGTGCCAGCAGCCAGGACAGGGGCTTCTACGAGCAGTACTTC. V usage is TRBV5-6 and J usage is TRBJ2-7; the match to TRBD1 covers 9 bases. The CDR3 covers 14 residues. The junction had 5 bases not matched to a gene; V was cut back by 4 bases and J by 3 bases. The germline V gene encodes CDR1 SGHDT and CDR2 YYEEEE.

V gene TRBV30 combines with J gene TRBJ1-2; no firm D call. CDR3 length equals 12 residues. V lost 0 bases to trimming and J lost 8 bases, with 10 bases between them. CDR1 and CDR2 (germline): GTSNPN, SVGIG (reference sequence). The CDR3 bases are TGTGCCTGGAGTGTTTCCCCCGGGGGCTACACCTTC. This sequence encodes CAWSVSPGGYTF.

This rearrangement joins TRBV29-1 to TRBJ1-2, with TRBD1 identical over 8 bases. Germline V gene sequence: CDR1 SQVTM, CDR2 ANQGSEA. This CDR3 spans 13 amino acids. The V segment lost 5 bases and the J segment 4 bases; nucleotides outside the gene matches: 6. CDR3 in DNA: TGCAGCGTTCACAGGGGGGCCTTCTATGGCTACACCTTC. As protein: CSVHRGAFYGYTF.

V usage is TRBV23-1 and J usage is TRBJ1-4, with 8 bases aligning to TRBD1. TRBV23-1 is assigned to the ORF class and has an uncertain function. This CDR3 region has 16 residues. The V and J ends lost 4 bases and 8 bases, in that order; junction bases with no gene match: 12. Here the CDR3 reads CASSPSWDRRVEKLFF. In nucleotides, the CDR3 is TGCGCCAGCAGTCCCAGTTGGGACAGGAGAGTAGAAAAACTGTTTTTT.

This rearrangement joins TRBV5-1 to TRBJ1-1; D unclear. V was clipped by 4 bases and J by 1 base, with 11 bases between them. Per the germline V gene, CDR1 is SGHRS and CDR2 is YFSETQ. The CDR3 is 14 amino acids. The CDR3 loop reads CASSAGVQNTEAFF. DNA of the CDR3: TGCGCCAGCAGCGCCGGGGTCCAGAACACTGAAGCTTTCTTT.

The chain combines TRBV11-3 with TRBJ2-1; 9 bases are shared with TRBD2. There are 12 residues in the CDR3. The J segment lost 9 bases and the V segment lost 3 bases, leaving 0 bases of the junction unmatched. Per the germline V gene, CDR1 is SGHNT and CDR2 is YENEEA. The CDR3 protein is CASSLTSGEQFF. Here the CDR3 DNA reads TGTGCCAGCAGCTTGACTAGCGGTGAGCAGTTCTTC.